The text below deals with one T cell receptor beta chain. The data originate from a study of T cell responses to AZD1222 COVID-19 vaccine. This table comes from immunoSEQ multiplex PCR, and its TCRdb copy is limited to in-frame clones, with some not included. The sample lists some 130,000 clones, roughly nine tenths occurring once. V lost 6 bases to trimming and J lost 4 bases; unmatched junction nucleotides: 6. Germline V gene lookup returns CDR1 ENHRY and CDR2 SYGVKD. The length of the CDR3 is 15 residues. Material: peripheral blood, obtained on day 0 of AZD1222 vaccination. This chain links TRBV10-3 with TRBJ2-3; 11 bases are shared with TRBD2. The TCR sequence derives from an adult in good health. CDR3 bases: TGTGCCATCAGGGGGACTAGCGGAGGGGCAGATACGCAGTATTTT. Its translation is CAIRGTSGGADTQYF.